This TCR beta chain was documented in a study of vaccination effects on CD4 cells after COVID-19. Clones were sequenced by immunoSEQ multiplex PCR, and TCRdb holds only the in-frame ones, with some missing. The data show roughly 70,000 clones, around 69% seen once. Under the ViraFEST assay, PBMC were stimulated with viral peptide pools so that antigen-specific CD4+ T cells expanded. Sequencing was performed afterwards. An approximately 10-day culture period preceded the isolation of CD4+ T cells. Two-dose BNT162b2 or mRNA-1273 vaccination was given to participants. V lost 6 bases, J lost 0 bases, and 9 bases lay in between. This CDR3 is built from 14 residues. Germline CDR1 and CDR2: LNHDA and SQIVND (reference sequence). Points on this clone: Its specificity is unknown.

The sequences come from CD4+ T cells from PBMCs cultured with HCoV-229E spike peptides, collected after COVID-19 vaccination. This rearrangement joins TRBV19 to TRBJ1-5; tentative D call: TRBD1 (5 bases). The receptor comes from a human donor who received a COVID-19 vaccine. The DNA of the CDR3 is TGTGCCAGTAGCAGGGAGATTAGCAATCAGCCCCAGCATTTT. Translation: CASSREISNQPQHF.